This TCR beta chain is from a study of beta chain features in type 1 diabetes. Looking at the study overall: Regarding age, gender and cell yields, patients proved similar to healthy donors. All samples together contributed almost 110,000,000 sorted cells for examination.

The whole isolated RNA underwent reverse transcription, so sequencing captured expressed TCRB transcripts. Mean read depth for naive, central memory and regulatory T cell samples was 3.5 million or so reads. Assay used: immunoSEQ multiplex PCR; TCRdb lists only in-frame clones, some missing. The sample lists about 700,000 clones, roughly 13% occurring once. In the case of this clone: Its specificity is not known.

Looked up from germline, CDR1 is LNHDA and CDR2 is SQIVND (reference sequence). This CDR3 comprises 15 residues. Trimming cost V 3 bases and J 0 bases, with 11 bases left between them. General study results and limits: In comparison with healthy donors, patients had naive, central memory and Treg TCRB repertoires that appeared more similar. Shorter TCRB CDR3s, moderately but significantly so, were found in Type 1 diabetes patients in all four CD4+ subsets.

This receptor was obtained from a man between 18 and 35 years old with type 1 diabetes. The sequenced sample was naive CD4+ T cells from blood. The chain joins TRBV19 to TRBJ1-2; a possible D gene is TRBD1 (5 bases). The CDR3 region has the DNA TGTGCCAGTAGTATTGGGGACGCGGCTAACTATGGCTACACCTTC. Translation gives CASSIGDAANYGYTF.